Described below is a single TCR beta chain sequence and its context. The sample originates from a study of blood T cells in healthy people across ages. A second PCR, run for about 6 to 11 cycles, used a sample-barcoded 5' primer plus a J-beta primer mix. TCRdb reprocessed the 5' RACE reads with MiXCR, giving one entry per CDR3 protein. This table has hundreds of thousands of distinct CDR3 sequences, about 30% appearing once. Germline-derived CDR1 and CDR2 are DFQATT and SNEGSKA (reference sequence). V lost 5 bases, J lost 11 bases, and 10 bases lay in between. This CDR3 region has 10 residues. The chain couples TRBV20-1 to TRBJ1-3; no reliable D call. This receptor was obtained from a woman older than 75 in good health. Sequenced: blood. The chain's CDR3 is CSAGVGPIYF. CDR3 sequence (DNA): TGCAGTGCTGGAGTGGGCCCCATATATTTT.